The sequence of this TCR beta chain was determined in a study of regulatory T cells in long-lasting Graves disease. In this sample, this clonotype turned up a few times. CDR1 and CDR2 (germline): SGHRS, YFSETQ. V lost 0 bases, J lost 2 bases, and 18 bases lay in between. This CDR3 is 17 amino acids long. Time point denoted: persistent/refractory GD, antithyroid drugs over 5 years with positive TRAb. The TCR library was prepared using RNA isolated from PBMCs. Building the TCR beta libraries relied on iRepertoire HTBI primers, and CDR3 regions underwent Arm-PCR. TCRdb analysed the multiplex PCR reads with MiXCR anew, one entry per CDR3 protein. Of 300,000 to 500,000 distinct CDR3 sequences in the sample, less than 25% were seen once.

The chain is built from TRBV5-1 and TRBJ2-7, with unresolved D. The TCR sequence derives from a female donor with Graves disease. Specimen: peripheral blood mononuclear cells (PBMCs), collected when the disease was refractory, from a patient treated with antithyroid drugs. CDR3 region: CASSLVLSDLSPYEQYF. The CDR3 bases are TGCGCCAGCAGCTTGGTCCTGTCGGACCTATCTCCCTACGAGCAGTACTTC.